This T cell receptor (beta chain) was captured in a study of blood T cells in healthy people across ages (dated by TCRdb to between 2014 and 2017). Study-wide context: In model experiments, template switching captured roughly one uniquely barcoded TCR beta cDNA molecule for every two T cells. Two additional independent replicas of 1 million unique cDNA reads from the same blood draw were analyzed for two donors (one aged 18 to 29 and one aged 80 or older). The donors were divided into four age groups: young (average roughly 17 years), middle-aged (over 35), aged (around 67) and long-lived (roughly 86). The study measured age-related changes in TCR beta repertoire diversity using deep sequencing normalized with unique cDNA molecular identifiers. The investigation overall reported the following: As age increased, observed TCR beta diversity per million T cells dropped in a roughly linear way, and a significant reduction was already evident by age 40. Estimates of total diversity based on one million sequenced T cells were considered lower bounds and underestimates. The CMV infection status of donors was not known, potentially confounding age-related changes in expanded clonotypes. Observed TCR beta diversity correlated strongly with the percentage of naive T cells measured by flow cytometry. Compared with the aged group, the long-lived group had more naive CD4+ T cells, fewer expanded clones and increased TCR diversity, suggesting age selection. Because profiling used bulk unsorted PBMCs, naive and antigen-experienced compartments could not be compared conclusively.

This clonotype showed up just a few times. The clone's antigen remains unknown. No base quality information exists; no much larger clone differs at one position. Donors were under 40 systemically healthy Caucasian individuals from Russia aged 6 to 90 years. Around 9.9 milliliters of peripheral blood were collected from each donor into EDTA-treated Vacutainer tubes. PBMCs were isolated by Ficoll-Paque density-gradient centrifugation, with at least 6 million obtained per sample. Total RNA was extracted from PBMCs with Trizol reagent, with at least 6 micrograms obtained per sample. Naive CD45RAhigh/CD27high T cell percentages were measured by flow cytometry on a PBMC aliquot from every donor. Receptor amplification or capture employed 5' RACE. Data came from an Illumina HiSeq 2500. A second 7 to 11 cycle PCR used a sample-barcoded 5' primer and a J-beta primer mix. A unique molecular identifier was introduced onto each TCR beta cDNA molecule by a template-switch 5' adaptor carrying 12 random nucleotides. Each sample yielded at least 2.5 million CDR3-containing paired-end reads. First-strand cDNA was synthesized from all RNA with the Mint cDNA synthesis kit, primed by a TRBC-specific oligonucleotide. All cDNA was treated with uracil-DNA glycosylase and then went through a first 18-cycle PCR with the universal primers M1SS and BC2_uni_R. Under the source paper's analysis protocol: Each sample was normalized by randomly selecting 1 million high-quality reads, each carrying a distinct molecular identifier. Instead of being binned into consensus sequences, reads that shared molecular identifiers were thrown out. MiTCR, run with a Q25 quality threshold and the strictest error-elimination algorithm, handled CDR3 identification, clonotype clustering and error correction. A nonparametric unseen species model with Euler transformation was used to estimate lower-bound total TCR beta diversity. TCRdb reanalyzed the raw reads on its own, using fastp at Q25 for trimming and MiXCR for clone calling, and kept in-frame beta chains. Entries are consolidated by CDR3 protein sequence, retaining the most common genes and DNA. The V and J calls come from TCRdb's annotation, not from the publication. In all, the sample holds 760,000 or so distinct CDR3 sequences, and more than 20% of those were seen once. Of the sample, under 9.5% falls within the top ten clones.

Reading from cysteine to phenylalanine, the CDR3 counts 13 amino acids. The CDR3 DNA has 39 bases and is translated from base 1. V and J are truncated by 4 bases and 0 bases respectively, leaving an intervening sequence of 6 bases. For CDR1 and CDR2, the germline V gene lists SGHTA and FQGNSA. These records were also assigned to another study, of T cells of mothers and their children. The second study, in turn, reports: Donors were nine systemically healthy Caucasian individuals: three mothers and their six children. cDNA synthesis used all of the extracted RNA, with 1.5 ug of RNA in each 15 ul reaction. Sample barcodes and 2-4 random nucleotides were added via the M1S primer in the second PCR. More than 9 million TCR beta CDR3 reads were obtained from each mother, and some 3.2 million reads were obtained from each child. TCR recombination output is similarly shaped by thymic selection in related and unrelated pairs, with a minor effect exerted by inherited differences. Normalized repertoire overlap in related mother-child pairs was always slightly higher than in unrelated mother-child pairs, but the difference was never significant. Persistent microchimeric T cell clones were not detected, at a sensitivity of about 99 clones per million clonotypes. The study used deep NGS to compare TCR beta repertoires of mothers and children, seeking features distinguishing related mother-child pairs from unrelated individuals. Mothers averaged roughly 40 +/- 4 years of age and children averaged about 12 +/- 4 years. Libraries were sequenced on Illumina HiSeq 2000 with 100+100 nt paired-end reads after adapter ligation with NEBNext reagents. To prevent cross-contamination, the mother and child libraries were prepared one month apart and sequenced in separate runs. For each donor, somewhere between about 500,000 and 2,000,000 distinct TCR beta clonotypes were identified. Naive TCR beta clonotypes were estimated from low-frequency clonotypes matched to each donor's FACS-determined naive share, without sorting.

The sample was blood. The rearrangement joined TRBV7-2 to TRBJ1-1, with the D gene call left open. This receptor was taken from a boy aged 5-17 years in good health. The CDR3 here reads CASSSHMNTEAFF. The DNA sequence is TGTGCCAGCAGCTCTCACATGAACACTGAAGCTTTCTTT.